These 15 T cell receptor beta chains were all obtained from the same sample, sequenced in a study of blood T cell repertoires in COVID-19 (dated by TCRdb to 2020 to 2021). Library generation was performed with the immunoSEQ multiplex PCR assay. TCRdb took this table from immuneACCESS and kept in-frame rearrangements with V and J called. Such tables lack part of the clones; where checked against another copy, unresolved V genes explain under half of the gap, and the rest is unexplained. The table for this sample lists 150,000 to 200,000 clones; 90% to 95% of them were counted only once. About 4.5% of the sample belongs to the ten largest clones. The sequencing input was peripheral blood. The receptors stem from a woman between 50 and 59 years old with acute or convalescent COVID-19.

V usage is TRBV4-3 and J usage is TRBJ2-7; D is uncertain. Germline V gene data show CDR1 as LGHNA and CDR2 as YSLEER. The CDR3 is made up of 16 amino acids. V lost 0 bases to trimming and J lost 2 bases, with 14 bases between them. CDR3 nucleotides: TGCGCCAGCAGCCAAGACCCCATTGGGCAGACCTACGAGCAGTACTTC. This sequence encodes CASSQDPIGQTYEQYF.

V is TRBV6-6 and J is TRBJ1-4; 8 positions match TRBD1. Germline lookup yields CDR1 MNHNY and CDR2 SVGAGI (reference sequence). Trimming cost V 6 bases and J 3 bases; bases outside gene matches: 3. This CDR3 has 14 residues. CDR3 sequence: CASRTTGANEKLFF. DNA of the CDR3: TGTGCCAGCAGGACGACAGGGGCTAATGAAAAACTGTTTTTT.

This chain connects TRBV4-1 to TRBJ1-5; perhaps TRBD1 as D (5 bases). The CDR3 is 16 residues long. V dropped 3 bases and J dropped 2 bases, with 14 bases sitting between them. The germline gives CDR1 MGHRA, CDR2 YSYEKL. The CDR3 sequence: CASSQGGFVGNQPQHF. The CDR3, as DNA: TGCGCCAGCAGCCAGGGGGGTTTCGTTGGCAATCAGCCCCAGCATTTT.

This chain joins TRBV28 and TRBJ1-4, with 9 nucleotides matching TRBD1. This CDR3 has 15 residues. In germline, CDR1 is MDHEN, CDR2 SYDVKM. Losses at the gene ends were 2 bases for V and 7 bases for J; bases not matched to a gene: 5. In DNA, the CDR3 is TGTGCCAGCAGTTTAGGGGACAGGGTTGCTGAAAAACTGTTTTTT. Translated: CASSLGDRVAEKLFF.

V usage is TRBV7-2 and J usage is TRBJ2-1, with TRBD1 matching 8 bases. Germline CDR1 is SGHTA and CDR2 is FQGNSA. V dropped 3 bases and J dropped 1; count of bases not matched to a gene: 2. CDR3 length equals 15 residues. CDR3 loop: CASSFDRGSYNEQFF. Written as DNA, the CDR3 is TGTGCCAGCAGCTTCGACAGGGGTTCCTACAATGAGCAGTTCTTC.

The genes are TRBV29-1 and TRBJ1-2; D unclear. The CDR3 has 9 amino acids. V dropped 7 bases and J dropped 6 bases, with 6 bases sitting between them. CDR1 is SQVTM and CDR2 is ANQGSEA in the germline V gene. In DNA form, the CDR3 reads TGCAGCGCCTCAGATGGCTACACCTTC. Translated, it gives CSASDGYTF.

This chain joins TRBV7-6 and TRBJ1-1, with D unresolved. The CDR3 is 15 residues long. V was trimmed by 3 bases and J by 1 base, leaving 12 bases between them. Looked up from germline, CDR1 is SGHVS and CDR2 is FNYEAQ. The CDR3 DNA sequence: TGTGCCAGCAGCTTTTTGAACGGCGGGAACACTGAAGCTTTCTTT. It codes for CASSFLNGGNTEAFF.

The gene calls are TRBV5-6 and TRBJ2-2; D call uncertain. V shed 2 bases and J shed 6 bases, with 8 bases lying between them. The CDR3 consists of 13 residues. Germline-derived CDR1 and CDR2 are SGHDT and YYEEEE. CDR3 residues: CASSFLEAGELFF. CDR3 bases: TGTGCCAGCAGCTTCTTAGAGGCCGGGGAGCTGTTTTTT.

The chain recombines TRBV25-1 with TRBJ1-2, with a tentative D call TRBD1 (5 bases). Germline V gene lookup returns CDR1 MGHDK and CDR2 SYGVNS. Trimming took off 6 bases at V and 8 bases at J, with 10 bases between the two ends. The CDR3 is 11 amino acids. The CDR3 spells CASSRAGGYTF. The CDR3 nucleotides are TGTGCCAGCAGCAGGGCGGGAGGCTACACCTTC.

The chain employs TRBV25-1 and TRBJ2-1; maybe TRBD1 (6 bases). CDR1 and CDR2 from the germline V gene are MGHDK and SYGVNS. Trimming shortened V by 9 bases and J by 8 bases, and 11 bases separated the two germline ends. This CDR3 comprises 11 residues. In DNA form, the CDR3 reads TGTGCCAGTGAACAGGGCCATGAGCAGTTCTTC. As protein: CASEQGHEQFF.

The chain has TRBV4-3 and TRBJ2-2; D ambiguous. V lost 3 bases and J lost 5, with 16 bases in between. This CDR3 comprises 16 residues. CDR1 is LGHNA and CDR2 is YSLEER in the germline V gene. The DNA for the CDR3 is TGCGCCAGCAGCCAGGGCGCCCCAGTGGGTACCGGGGAGCTGTTTTTT. Translating it yields CASSQGAPVGTGELFF.

The rearrangement uses TRBV6-5 and TRBJ1-5, with 8 nucleotides matching TRBD1. V was pared by 5 bases and J by 7 bases, with 7 bases of the junction left unmatched. Germline-derived CDR1 and CDR2 are MNHEY and SVGAGI. This CDR3 is 14 amino acids long. CDR3 protein: CASSQQGVRQPQHF. DNA for the CDR3: TGTGCCAGCAGTCAACAGGGGGTACGGCAGCCCCAGCATTTT.

CDR3 sequence (DNA): TGTGCCACCGGGGAGTACAATGAGCAGTTCTTC. Translating gives CATGEYNEQFF. V usage is TRBV19 and J usage is TRBJ2-1; a possible D gene is TRBD2 (5 bases). Trimming removed 10 bases from V and 4 bases from J, with 8 bases in between. CDR3 length: 11 amino acids. Germline values: CDR1 LNHDA, CDR2 SQIVND (reference sequence). Together with reference TRBV19 and TRBJ2-1, the CDR3 gives the full variable domain: DGGITQSPKYLFRKEGQNVTLSCEQNLNHDAMYWYRQDPGQGLRLIYYSQIVNDFQKGDIAEGYSVSREKKESFPLTVTSAQKNPTAFYLCATGEYNEQFFGPGTRLTVL.

This clone was observed many times. This chain links TRBV9 with TRBJ2-7; 13 nucleotides align to TRBD2. The CDR3 runs 18 residues. The junction had 9 bases not matched to a gene; V was cut back by 2 bases and J by 1 base. Looked up from germline, CDR1 is SGDLS and CDR2 is YYNGEE. DNA for the CDR3: TGTGCCAGCAGCGTCAAGGGACTAGCGGGATCCATGTCCTACGAGCAGTACTTC. Translation: CASSVKGLAGSMSYEQYF.

The V and J genes are TRBV12-3 or TRBV12-4 and TRBJ1-2; TRBD1 matches at 7 bases. There are 12 residues in the CDR3. Losses at the gene ends were 5 bases for V and 7 bases for J; bases not matched to a gene: 4. As DNA, the CDR3 is TGTGCCAGCAGTCCGACAGGGTTTGGCTACACCTTC. Amino acids: CASSPTGFGYTF.